Given below is one TCR beta chain in context. Only in-frame clones appear in the TCRdb table, and some are missing; sequencing was by immunoSEQ multiplex PCR. This sample has hundreds of thousands of clones, with roughly 87% found just once. The V end was cut by 10 bases, the J end by 0 bases, with 16 bases between. Germline V CDR1 and CDR2: MDHEN, SYDVKM. This CDR3 has 15 residues. The study recruited people aged about 18 to 90 years across some 23 US areas. Assignments of participants to cohorts depended upon their own reported clinical history. The data were obtained in a study of blood T cell repertoires in COVID-19. Study-level information: PBMCs, B-cell-depleted T cells, or T cells were the source of the cDNA or gDNA that made up the material.

This sequence joins TRBV28 and TRBJ1-5; possibly TRBD1 for D (6 bases). What was sequenced was PBMCs or T cells enriched from blood (not recorded which). This TCR came from a young woman who had recovered from COVID-19. This CDR3 is CATSPGQISNQPQHF. CDR3 DNA: TGTGCCACTTCTCCGGGACAAATTAGCAATCAGCCCCAGCATTTT.